The rows below give T cell receptor beta chains drawn from one sample of a study of T-cell memory formation after mild COVID-19. TCRdb re-called the 5' RACE reads through MiXCR, storing one row per CDR3 protein. This table holds about 210,000 distinct CDR3 sequences, roughly 10% found once. The specimen was PBMCs or a T cell subset sorted from them (not recorded which). The receptor source for this set is a man aged 18 to 29 who had mild COVID-19 (a few samples of this study predate the infection). Cell type and time point are not known. Both conserved end residues are part of each CDR3. The D gene is left open where the match is weak. Not every row has a clone size; where given, it reads once, few, many or a size class.

D: TRBD2
V: TRBV19
length: 16
J: TRBJ2-5
size: few
DNA: TGTGCCAGTAGTATAAGGGCTAGCGGGGGCCAAGAGACCCAGTACTTC
CDR3: CASSIRASGGQETQYF

D: -
V: TRBV5-1
length: 14
J: TRBJ2-5
size: many
DNA: TGCGCCAGCAGCTTGGTGGGGCCGGGGGAGACCCAGTACTTC
CDR3: CASSLVGPGETQYF

D: TRBD2
V: TRBV10-3
length: 13
J: TRBJ2-5
size: few
DNA: TGTGCCAGTGGAGCGGGGGAGCAAGAGACCCAGTACTTC
CDR3: CASGAGEQETQYF

D: TRBD2
V: TRBV6-5
length: 16
J: TRBJ2-3
size: once
DNA: TGTGCCAGCAGTTATTGGCTAGCGGGGCCCACAGATACGAAGTATTTT
CDR3: CASSYWLAGPTDTKYF

D: -
V: TRBV28
length: 12
J: TRBJ2-4
size: few
DNA: TGTGCCAGCAGTTCAAGTTGGGACATTCAGTACTTC
CDR3: CASSSSWDIQYF

D: TRBD2
V: TRBV5-1
length: 16
J: TRBJ2-5
size: many
DNA: TGCGCCAGCAGACCCCAGACTAGCGGAACACAAGAGACCCAGTACTTC
CDR3: CASRPQTSGTQETQYF

D: TRBD1
V: TRBV19
length: 13
J: TRBJ1-5
size: -
DNA: TGTGCCACCGCGGGACAGTACAATCAGCCCCAGCATTTT
CDR3: CATAGQYNQPQHF

D: TRBD1
V: TRBV7-2
length: 17
J: TRBJ1-3
size: -
DNA: TGTGCCAGCAGTGTCACGGGACAGGGGTCAACCGGAAACACCATATATTTT
CDR3: CASSVTGQGSTGNTIYF

D: TRBD1
V: TRBV6-1
length: 15
J: TRBJ2-4
size: -
DNA: TGTGCCAGTGGACAGGGGAGATGGGCCAAAAACATTCAGTACTTC
CDR3: CASGQGRWAKNIQYF

D: TRBD1
V: TRBV18
length: 14
J: TRBJ2-7
size: many
DNA: TGTGCCAGCTCACCGGGACAGAGGGCCTACGAGCAGTACTTC
CDR3: CASSPGQRAYEQYF

D: -
V: TRBV27
length: 15
J: TRBJ2-7
size: -
DNA: TGTGCCAGCAGTTTATCTGCGGGGGCCTACTACGAGCAGTACTTC
CDR3: CASSLSAGAYYEQYF

D: -
V: TRBV20-1
length: 13
J: TRBJ1-2
size: -
DNA: TGCAGTGCTGGGAAGGGGATGAACTATGGCTACACCTTC
CDR3: CSAGKGMNYGYTF

D: -
V: TRBV20-1
length: 16
J: TRBJ2-3
size: -
DNA: TGCAGTGCTAGAGGTTTGCGGGTCACCCGGGGGGATACGCAGTATTTT
CDR3: CSARGLRVTRGDTQYF